Included here is one T cell receptor (beta chain) sequence, with context. The data stem from a study of monozygotic twins with cystic fibrosis. The V and J ends lost 1 base and 5 bases respectively, with 11 bases between them. The CDR3 extends over 14 amino acids. The V gene's germline CDR1 is SEHNR and CDR2 FQNEAQ (reference sequence). Sequencing used immunoSEQ multiplex PCR; TCRdb keeps in-frame clones, though not all of them. The table records just over 35,000 clones, approximately 90% of them present only once. The TCR originated in a boy aged 2 to 10 with cystic fibrosis. The chain joins TRBV7-9 to TRBJ1-2; D is unresolved. The specimen sequenced was blood. This CDR3 reads CASSLEGQQYGYTF. The CDR3 nucleotides read TGTGCCAGCAGCTTAGAGGGCCAGCAGTATGGCTACACCTTC.